The next 17 T cell receptor beta chains were all read from a single sample in a study of shared clonotypes between healthy human individuals. CD45RO-negative CD8 cells positively selected for CCR7 made up the naive population, which excluded terminally differentiated effector memory CD45RA+ cells. Libraries were prepared by immunoSEQ multiplex PCR; TCRdb keeps only in-frame clonotypes and omits some of them. Counted here are some 1,900,000 clones, just under 95% occurring once; the ten biggest clones make up 1% to 1.5%. The sample was naive CD8+ T cells sorted from blood. The source of these receptors is a man aged 18 to 29 in good health.

The chain employs TRBV28 and TRBJ2-3; 12 nucleotides match TRBD2. Germline V gene data show CDR1 as MDHEN and CDR2 as SYDVKM. The CDR3 has 19 residues. V was pared by 5 bases and J by 0 bases, with 12 bases of the junction left unmatched. CDR3 in amino acids: CASSRPFASGGASTDTQYF. CDR3 DNA: TGTGCCAGCAGTCGGCCCTTCGCTAGCGGGGGGGCCAGCACAGATACGCAGTATTTT.

Note on this clone: One end of the junction is discordant with germline, which a read error may explain. V usage is TRBV4-1 and J usage is TRBJ1-1, with no clear D. The CDR3 length is 17 residues. Germline V gene lookup returns CDR1 MGHRA and CDR2 YSYEKL. CDR3 protein: CANSQVLTGIPNTEAFF. CDR3 nucleotides: TGCGCCAACAGCCAAGTACTAACCGGGATACCGAACACTGAAGCTTTCTTT.

J is TRBJ2-7 and V is TRBV2; D gene ambiguous. Trimming left V 6 bases short and J 2 bases short, with 11 bases between. This CDR3 has 13 amino acids. The V gene's germline CDR1 is SNHLY and CDR2 FYNNEI. CDR3: CASRASPAYEQYF. The CDR3 DNA follows: TGTGCCAGCAGAGCCTCGCCCGCCTACGAGCAGTACTTC. Supplemented by reference TRBV2 and TRBJ2-7, the full variable domain reads EPEVTQTPSHQVTQMGQEVILRCVPISNHLYFYWYRQILGQKVEFLVSFYNNEISEKSEIFDDQFSVERPDGSNFTLKIRSTKLEDSAMYFCASRASPAYEQYFGPGTRLTVT.

This clone was counted once. The chain links TRBV5-6 to TRBJ2-7; 7 positions agree with TRBD2. The CDR3 consists of 16 residues. Germline CDR1 and CDR2: SGHDT and YYEEEE. Trimming cost V 0 bases and J 2 bases; bases outside gene matches: 8. The CDR3 region has the DNA TGTGCCAGCAGCTTGGCCGGTGGGGGGAGGGCCTACGAGCAGTACTTC. This gives the protein CASSLAGGGRAYEQYF.

This rearrangement joins TRBV30 to TRBJ1-1, with D perhaps TRBD1 (6 bases). V lost 5 bases, J lost 5 bases, and 9 bases lay in between. CDR1 and CDR2 (germline): GTSNPN, SVGIG (reference sequence). The CDR3 is 11 amino acids. The CDR3 loop is CAWFDRTEAFF. For the CDR3, the DNA is TGTGCCTGGTTCGACAGGACTGAAGCTTTCTTT.

The chain joins TRBV9 to TRBJ2-5; D is unclear. V dropped 3 bases and J dropped 5 bases, with 17 bases sitting between them. Germline CDR1 SGDLS, CDR2 YYNGEE. This CDR3 comprises 15 residues. CDR3 protein: CASSAWPGDRETQYF. The DNA of the CDR3 is TGTGCCAGCAGCGCGTGGCCGGGCGACCGGGAGACCCAGTACTTC.

The chain combines TRBV30 with TRBJ1-1; D gene unclear. Trimming left V 1 base short and J 0 bases short, with 9 bases between. Looked up from germline, CDR1 is GTSNPN and CDR2 is SVGIG (reference sequence). The CDR3 is 14 amino acids. The CDR3: CAWSGGYLNTEAFF. In DNA form, the CDR3 reads TGTGCCTGGAGTGGAGGGTATCTGAACACTGAAGCTTTCTTT.

A note on this clone: This may stem from a read error, because a much larger clone lies one nucleotide away. V usage is TRBV27 and J usage is TRBJ2-2; D unclear. The CDR3 is made up of 12 amino acids. Trimming removed 6 bases from V and 1 base from J, with 3 bases in between. CDR1 is MNHEY and CDR2 is SMNVEV in the germline V gene (reference sequence). CDR3 in DNA: TGTGCCAGCAGCGAGAACACCGGGGAGCTGTTTTTT. Protein: CASSENTGELFF.

The chain carries TRBV9 and TRBJ1-5, with 9 bases matching TRBD1. The CDR3 spans 17 residues. Germline lookup yields CDR1 SGDLS and CDR2 YYNGEE. Trimming cost V 3 bases and J 0 bases; bases outside gene matches: 7. The CDR3 DNA follows: TGTGCCAGCAGCGCTGGGGGACAGGGTAGTAGCAATCAGCCCCAGCATTTT. It is translated as CASSAGGQGSSNQPQHF.

This clone has only one observation. A much bigger clone sits one base away, suggesting this may be a read error. Other DNA sequences in the sample encode the same CDR3. The V gene is TRBV7-9, the J gene TRBJ1-1, with D possibly TRBD1 on 6 matching bases. V gave up 1 base and J gave up 1 base, with 7 bases separating them. Germline-derived CDR1 and CDR2 are SEHNR and FQNEAQ (reference sequence). The CDR3 covers 14 residues. CDR3 region: CASSLEGGNTEAFF. DNA for the CDR3: TGTGCCAGCAGCTTAGAGGGGGGGAACACTGAAGCTTTCTTT.

V usage is TRBV6-6 and J usage is TRBJ2-7; 7 bases are shared with TRBD1. CDR3 size: 11 residues. From germline, CDR1 is MNHNY and CDR2 SVGAGI (reference sequence). V lost 10 bases to trimming and J lost 3 bases; unmatched junction nucleotides: 3. The CDR3 spells CATGTVYEQYF. The CDR3 DNA sequence: TGTGCCACCGGGACAGTCTACGAGCAGTACTTC.

This chain connects TRBV6-5 to TRBJ2-7, with D unresolved. This CDR3 has 16 amino acids. V was trimmed by 0 bases and J by 0 bases, leaving 12 bases between them. Germline CDR1 MNHEY, CDR2 SVGAGI. The CDR3 DNA follows: TGTGCCAGCAGTTACTCGGGAAGTGCTTACTCCTACGAGCAGTACTTC. This codes for CASSYSGSAYSYEQYF.

In regard to this clone: This sample includes further DNA sequences coding for the same CDR3. The CDR3 loop reads CASTRGDNEQFF. CDR3 DNA sequence: TGTGCCAGCACAAGGGGGGACAATGAGCAGTTCTTC. The chain uses TRBV6-5 and TRBJ2-1, with D possibly being TRBD1 or TRBD2 (6 bases each). V lost 7 bases to trimming and J lost 5 bases, with 9 bases between them. CDR1 MNHEY and CDR2 SVGAGI come from the germline V gene. This CDR3 is built from 12 residues.

This clone came up a few times. The identical CDR3 is also encoded by other nucleotide sequences in the sample. V usage is TRBV9 and J usage is TRBJ1-2, with a tentative D call TRBD1 (5 bases). Germline V lookup: CDR1 SGDLS, CDR2 YYNGEE. Trimming shortened V by 0 bases and J by 8 bases, and 14 bases separated the two germline ends. The CDR3 spans 14 residues. CDR3 sequence (DNA): TGTGCCAGCAGCGTAGGGGGAGGGACGAGAGGCTACACCTTC. This encodes CASSVGGGTRGYTF.

The rearrangement uses TRBV9 and TRBJ2-6; 7 bases are shared with TRBD1. V trimming: 3 bases; J trimming: 0 bases; junction bases outside the gene matches: 6. CDR3 length equals 17 residues. CDR1 and CDR2 (germline): SGDLS, YYNGEE. The CDR3 here is CASSGQGDLSGANVLTF. The CDR3 DNA follows: TGTGCCAGCAGCGGGCAGGGGGACCTCTCTGGGGCCAACGTCCTGACTTTC.

This chain connects TRBV4-1 to TRBJ2-2, with TRBD2 matching 11 bases. The CDR3 covers 16 residues. CDR1 and CDR2 from the germline V gene are MGHRA and YSYEKL. The trim removed 3 bases at V and 6 bases at J, leaving 6 bases unmatched. This chain's CDR3 is CASSQGPGLAAGELFF. DNA for the CDR3: TGCGCCAGCAGCCAGGGTCCGGGACTAGCGGCCGGGGAGCTGTTTTTT.

This chain links TRBV13 with TRBJ2-7; maybe TRBD1 (6 bases). This CDR3 region has 14 residues. Per the germline V gene, CDR1 is PRHDT and CDR2 is FYEKMQ (reference sequence). Trimming left V 7 bases short and J 3 bases short, with 16 bases between. The CDR3 here is CASTVTGSVYEQYF. The DNA for the CDR3 is TGTGCCAGCACCGTGACAGGTAGCGTCTACGAGCAGTACTTC.